One and the same sample provided the 19 T cell receptor beta chains below, sequenced in a study of blood T cell repertoires in COVID-19. Profiled with immunoSEQ multiplex PCR; TCRdb holds only in-frame clones, not every one. The sample includes some 370,000 clones, around four fifths of them seen just once. The sequenced sample consisted of PBMCs or T cells enriched from blood (not recorded which). The receptors stem from a woman aged 45-59 years who had recovered from COVID-19.

V and J are TRBV6-5 and TRBJ2-2; the match to TRBD2 covers 9 bases. Germline V CDR1 and CDR2: MNHEY, SVGAGI. The J segment lost 4 bases and the V segment lost 6 bases, leaving 6 bases of the junction unmatched. The CDR3 is made up of 15 amino acids. CDR3 nucleotides: TGTGCCAGCAGCCTGGGGACTAGCCGCACCGGGGAGCTGTTTTTT. This encodes CASSLGTSRTGELFF.

CDR3 amino acids: CASSLMAARGGFINEQFF. CDR3 DNA: TGTGCCAGCAGCTTAATGGCGGCGCGGGGGGGTTTTATCAATGAGCAGTTCTTC. The chain recombines TRBV7-9 with TRBJ2-1; 9 bases match TRBD2. The germline V gene has CDR1 SEHNR and CDR2 FQNEAQ (reference sequence). The ends lost 2 bases at V and 6 bases at J; junction bases unmatched: 14. The CDR3 runs to 18 residues.

CDR3: CASGQISNQPQHF. The DNA for the CDR3 is TGTGCTAGTGGGCAGATTAGCAATCAGCCCCAGCATTTT. The chain has TRBV12-5 and TRBJ1-5; no definite D call. The CDR3 runs 13 residues. Trimming took 6 bases from V and 0 from J, leaving 6 bases between them. Germline lookup yields CDR1 LGHNT and CDR2 FRNRAP. The full variable domain, in which reference TRBV12-5 and TRBJ1-5 provide the parts outside the CDR3, is DARVTQTPRHKVTEMGQEVTMRCQPILGHNTVFWYRQTMMQGLELLAYFRNRAPLDDSGMPKDRFSAEMPDATLATLKIQPSEPRDSAVYFCASGQISNQPQHFGDGTRLSIL.

The V and J genes are TRBV5-6 and TRBJ1-5, with D uncertain. This CDR3 contains 16 residues. CDR1 is SGHDT, CDR2 YYEEEE, per germline. Trimming removed 3 bases from V and 4 bases from J, with 17 bases in between. The CDR3 bases are TGTGCCAGCAGCTCAGGCCCTCCGGCCCTTAATCAGCCCCAGCATTTT. Protein sequence: CASSSGPPALNQPQHF.

The chain recombines TRBV10-3 with TRBJ2-3; 10 nucleotides match TRBD1. The CDR3 is 15 residues long. Germline V lookup: CDR1 ENHRY, CDR2 SYGVKD. Trimming cost V 10 bases and J 3 bases; bases outside gene matches: 10. In DNA, the CDR3 is TGTGCCACAGGGCCGGGGGACAGGGGTACAGATACGCAGTATTTT. Protein product: CATGPGDRGTDTQYF.

This clone was observed once. The V gene is TRBV19, the J gene TRBJ2-2; 7 nucleotides align to TRBD2. V lost 10 bases and J lost 1; bases outside the gene matches: 3. Germline loops: CDR1 LNHDA, CDR2 SQIVND (reference sequence). This CDR3 contains 13 residues. The CDR3 region has the DNA TGTGCCACCCGGGGGGTGAACACCGGGGAGCTGTTTTTT. This translates into CATRGVNTGELFF.

The chain carries TRBV28 and TRBJ2-1; TRBD1 agrees at 9 bases. V was clipped by 8 bases and J by 5 bases; unmatched bases: 19. CDR3 size: 18 residues. CDR1 and CDR2 (germline): MDHEN, SYDVKM. CDR3 DNA sequence: TGTGCCAGCCTCTCAGGGGGCCACCGGGACAGGGATAACAATGAGCAGTTCTTC. This sequence encodes CASLSGGHRDRDNNEQFF. The full variable domain, in which reference TRBV28 and TRBJ2-1 provide the parts outside the CDR3, is DVKVTQSSRYLVKRTGEKVFLECVQDMDHENMFWYRQDPGLGLRLIYFSYDVKMKEKGDIPEGYSVSREKKERFSLILESASTNQTSMYLCASLSGGHRDRDNNEQFFGPGTRLTVL.

V gene TRBV25-1 combines with J gene TRBJ2-2; D is unclear. The CDR3 has 13 residues. CDR1 and CDR2 (germline): MGHDK, SYGVNS. Trimming stripped 4 bases from V and 5 bases from J, with 8 bases between. The CDR3 region is CASSVRGTGELFF. For the CDR3, the DNA is TGTGCCAGCAGTGTAAGAGGAACCGGGGAGCTGTTTTTT.

The chain combines TRBV6-5 with TRBJ2-7; D is unresolved. Deletions cut 0 bases from V and 2 bases from J, with 11 bases between. The CDR3 sequence is 15 residues long. The germline V gene encodes CDR1 MNHEY and CDR2 SVGAGI. The CDR3 reads CASSYSPSTTYEQYF. The CDR3 DNA is TGTGCCAGCAGTTACTCCCCATCAACAACCTACGAGCAGTACTTC.

This rearrangement joins TRBV30 to TRBJ1-2; 7 bases align to TRBD1. With 3 bases clipped from V and 2 bases from J, the junction kept 6 bases outside the gene matches. CDR1 GTSNPN and CDR2 SVGIG come from the germline V gene (reference sequence). The CDR3 is made up of 14 amino acids. This CDR3 reads CAWSNNRGNYGYTF. CDR3 nucleotides: TGTGCCTGGAGCAATAACAGGGGAAACTATGGCTACACCTTC.

This chain uses TRBV14 with TRBJ1-1, with TRBD1 identical over 8 bases. This CDR3 is built from 18 residues. CDR1 and CDR2 from the germline V gene are SGHDN and FVKESK. J lost 6 bases, V lost 0 bases, and 15 bases had no gene match. CDR3 in DNA: TGTGCCAGCAGCCAAGAAATGCTCGCTGTGCAGGGGGCGTCTGAAGCTTTCTTT. This sequence encodes CASSQEMLAVQGASEAFF.

The rearrangement joins TRBV9 to TRBJ1-2; TRBD1 might be the D (5 bases). V was trimmed by 0 bases and J by 4 bases, leaving 10 bases between them. CDR3 length: 14 residues. Germline V gives CDR1 SGDLS, CDR2 YYNGEE. This chain's CDR3 is CASSVDQGPYGYTF. CDR3 coding DNA: TGTGCCAGCAGCGTAGACCAGGGCCCCTATGGCTACACCTTC.

This clone has just a few counts. The chain uses TRBV11-3 and TRBJ2-1; D might be TRBD2 (6 bases). Trimming stripped 0 bases from V and 6 bases from J, with 12 bases between. This CDR3 contains 15 residues. Germline CDR1 reads SGHNT; CDR2 reads YENEEA. CDR3 nucleotide sequence: TGTGCCAGCAGCTTAGATGGAGGGACGAGCAATGAGCAGTTCTTC. Translating gives CASSLDGGTSNEQFF.

This sequence joins TRBV3-1 (or the pseudogene TRBV3-2) and TRBJ2-6; D remains unclear. The CDR3 is made up of 12 amino acids. V lost 11 bases to trimming and J lost 1 base, with 6 bases between them. Germline assignment: CDR1 LGHDT and CDR2 YNNKEL (reference sequence). This CDR3 reads CACDSGANVLTF. The DNA for the CDR3 is TGTGCCTGCGATTCTGGGGCCAACGTCCTGACTTTC.

The J gene is TRBJ2-7, the V gene TRBV5-8; D possibly corresponds to TRBD1 (6 bases). Trimming shortened V by 1 base and J by 2 bases, and 10 bases separated the two germline ends. The CDR3 sequence is 14 residues long. The V gene's germline CDR1 is SGHTS and CDR2 YDEGEE. CDR3 protein: CASSLKDSPYEQYF. The CDR3 DNA is TGTGCCAGCAGCTTGAAGGACAGTCCCTACGAGCAGTACTTC.

This chain uses TRBV19 with TRBJ1-5, with 7 positions matching TRBD1. The CDR3 length is 14 residues. The junction had 5 bases not matched to a gene; V was cut back by 5 bases and J by 4 bases. The germline V gene encodes CDR1 LNHDA and CDR2 SQIVND (reference sequence). The CDR3: CASSAGQRNQPQHF. CDR3 in DNA: TGTGCCAGTAGTGCGGGACAGCGGAATCAGCCCCAGCATTTT.

CDR3 in amino acids: CATRGAYEQYF. The CDR3 DNA sequence: TGTGCCACTCGCGGGGCCTACGAGCAGTACTTC. V and J are TRBV6-5 and TRBJ2-7, with D perhaps matching TRBD2 (6 bases). V was cut by 10 bases and J by 2 bases, with 9 bases left in between. This CDR3 region has 11 residues. Germline loops: CDR1 MNHEY, CDR2 SVGAGI.

V gene TRBV19 combines with J gene TRBJ2-2, with 13 bases fitting TRBD2. The germline CDR1 and CDR2 sequences are LNHDA and SQIVND (reference sequence). The CDR3 contains 15 residues. Trimming cost V 10 bases and J 2 bases; bases outside gene matches: 4. The CDR3 here is CATMGLAGNTGELFF. In nucleotides, the CDR3 is TGTGCCACCATGGGACTAGCGGGAAACACCGGGGAGCTGTTTTTT.

This rearrangement joins TRBV27 to TRBJ1-2; 9 bases align to TRBD1. After removal of 5 bases from V and 7 bases from J, the junction contained 2 bases not matched to a gene. The CDR3 consists of 12 residues. CDR1 is MNHEY, CDR2 SMNVEV, per germline (reference sequence). Here the CDR3 reads CASSTGGRGYTF. CDR3 nucleotide sequence: TGTGCCAGCAGTACAGGGGGCCGTGGCTACACCTTC.